This T cell receptor beta chain was recorded in a study of T cells in Graves' hyperthyroidism and ophthalmopathy. Whole-study findings and limits: A 13 V-J signature model discriminated ophthalmopathy versus stable hyperthyroidism. Most thyroid clonotypes expanded above 0.001 were also detected in blood.

The CDR3 consists of 15 residues. With V trimmed by 3 bases and J by 1 base, 2 bases remained unmatched. CDR1 and CDR2 (germline): LGHNA, YSLEER. PBMCs were derived from about 10 ml fresh peripheral blood. RNA transcripts gave rise to amplified TCR beta CDR3 regions. First-round RT-PCR targeting the TCR CDR3 was performed with the HTBI primer set. MiXCR was run by TCRdb on the multiplex PCR reads, yielding one entry per CDR3 protein. The sample contains more than 50,000 distinct CDR3 sequences, 53% of which appear only once. This clonotype appeared many times. The antigen is unknown. This TCR derives from a woman aged 55-69 years with Graves' ophthalmopathy. This chain connects TRBV4-3 to TRBJ2-7; TRBD1 aligns across 11 bases. Sequenced material: blood. CDR3 sequence reads: CASSHGTGGSYEQYF. As DNA, the CDR3 is TGCGCCAGCAGCCATGGGACAGGGGGATCCTACGAGCAGTACTTC.